This entry describes one T cell receptor (beta chain). Its antigen is as yet unknown. These data come from a study of Ad26.COV2.S vaccination and SARS-CoV-2 variants. Study as a whole: A participant enrolled in the COV1001 Ad26.COV2.S trial arm provided the sample. The study gave Ad26.COV2.S intramuscularly, once or twice 56 days apart.

Stated treatment: around 19 received Ad26.COV2.S at low or high dose, single or two shots; about 5 received placebo; per-sample allocation not given. On day 63 after the first injection, vaccine and placebo recipients gave samples. Boston provided a donor who was an adult aged 18-55 years. Trimming removed 3 bases from V and 5 bases from J, with 11 bases in between. The CDR3 has 14 residues. The germline V gene has CDR1 MNHNS and CDR2 SASEGT. Data came from immunoSEQ multiplex PCR; TCRdb stores just in-frame clones and leaves some out. The sample has over 450,000 clones; 89% are singletons. Study conclusions and caveats: Considerable breadth of spike-specific CD8+ and CD4+ T cell responses has reportedly been documented following vaccination.

The clonotype originates from a person between 18 and 59 years old who received the Ad26.COV2.S COVID-19 vaccine or a placebo. V is TRBV6-1 and J is TRBJ1-3; D gene ambiguous. This sample comprised peripheral blood, obtained in a trial of Ad26.COV2.S vaccine versus placebo. DNA for the CDR3: TGTGCCAGCAGTGATACCCGACGAAGAAACACCATATATTTT. This translates into CASSDTRRRNTIYF.